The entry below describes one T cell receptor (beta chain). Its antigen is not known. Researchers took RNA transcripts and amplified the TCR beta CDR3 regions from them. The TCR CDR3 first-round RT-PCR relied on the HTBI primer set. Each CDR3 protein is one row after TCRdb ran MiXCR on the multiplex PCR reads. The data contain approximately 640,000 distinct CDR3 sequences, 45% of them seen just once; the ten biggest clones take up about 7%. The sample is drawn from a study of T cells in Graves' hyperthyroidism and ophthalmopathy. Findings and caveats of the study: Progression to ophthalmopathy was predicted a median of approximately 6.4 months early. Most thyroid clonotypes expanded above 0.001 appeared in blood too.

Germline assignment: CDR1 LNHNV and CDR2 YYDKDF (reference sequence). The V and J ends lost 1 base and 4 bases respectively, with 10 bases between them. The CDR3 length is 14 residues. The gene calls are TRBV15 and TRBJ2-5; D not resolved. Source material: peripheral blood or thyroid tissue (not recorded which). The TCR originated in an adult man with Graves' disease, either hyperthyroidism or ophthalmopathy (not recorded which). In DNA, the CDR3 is TGTGCCACCAGCAGAGTCGGTACGGGAGAGACCCAGTACTTC. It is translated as CATSRVGTGETQYF. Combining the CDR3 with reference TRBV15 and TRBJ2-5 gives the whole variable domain DAMVIQNPRYQVTQFGKPVTLSCSQTLNHNVMYWYQQKSSQAPKLLFHYYDKDFNNEADTPDNFQSRRPNTSFCFLDIRSPGLGDTAMYLCATSRVGTGETQYFGPGTRLLVL.